This section outlines one T cell receptor beta chain sequence together with its context. No antigen is known for it. MiXCR, run by TCRdb on the reads, gives a single entry per CDR3 protein. The sample lists fewer than 1,000,000 distinct CDR3 sequences; 30% to 40% were seen once. The CDR3 covers 14 residues. V dropped 5 bases and J dropped 11; count of bases not matched to a gene: 11. In germline, CDR1 is MNHNS, CDR2 SASEGT. This sample stems from a study of T cell repertoires in cytomegalovirus infection. On the study more broadly: CMV epitopes that were recently identified and HLA-C-restricted were used alongside well-studied HLA-B-restricted ones. Indications came from public TCR beta signatures; they pointed to CMV infection and to a matching HLA type. Whole-study results and caveats: HLA-C-restricted CMV clonotypes gave the most frequent clonotype in two of eight donors. Public TCR beta family frequency separated CMV-and-HLA carriers, including in an independent cohort.

The clonotype was recovered from a human donor in good health (CMV status not recorded). Some clones in this sample may be carry-over from other donors' samples. Sequencing used cultured CD8+ T cells from PBMCs, obtained from culture after CMV antigen stimulation. The chain is built from TRBV6-1 and TRBJ2-1; 8 bases align to TRBD1. CDR3 in amino acids: CASSSGGYSNKQFF. The CDR3 nucleotides are TGTGCCAGCAGTTCAGGGGGCTACTCGAATAAGCAGTTCTTC.